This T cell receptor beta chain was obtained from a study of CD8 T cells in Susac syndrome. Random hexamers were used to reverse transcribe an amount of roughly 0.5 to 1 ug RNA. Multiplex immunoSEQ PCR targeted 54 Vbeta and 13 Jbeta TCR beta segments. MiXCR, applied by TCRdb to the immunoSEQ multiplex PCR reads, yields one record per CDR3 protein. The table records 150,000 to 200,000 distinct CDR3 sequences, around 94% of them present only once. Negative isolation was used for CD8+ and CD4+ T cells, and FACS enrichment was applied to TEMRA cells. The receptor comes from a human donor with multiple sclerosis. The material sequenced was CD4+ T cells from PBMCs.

Written as DNA, the CDR3 is TGTGCCACTTCCAGATCCGGTGCGTGGGAGCAGTACTTC. This gives the protein CATSRSGAWEQYF. This sequence joins TRBV6-5 and TRBJ2-7; D not certain. The CDR3 loop spans 13 amino acids. In germline, CDR1 is MNHEY, CDR2 SVGAGI. Trimming cost V 10 bases and J 7 bases, with 20 bases left between them.